This TCR beta chain was captured by sequencing in a study of blood T cell repertoires in COVID-19. Study context: COVID-19 samples from acute and convalescent phases originated in the United States, Italy and Spain.

Study processing details: Nucleated cell number was recorded as an estimate derived from reference gene primer amplification. Method: immunoSEQ multiplex PCR; TCRdb's copy keeps in-frame clones and lacks some. V and J calls and clone size follow that table, whereas D and trimming were derived from the DNA. The table has about 240,000 clones, around nine tenths seen once; the top ten hold 0.75% to 1%. This CDR3 has 11 residues. Per the germline V gene, CDR1 is DFQATT and CDR2 is SNEGSKA (reference sequence). V gave up 6 bases and J gave up 5 bases, with 8 bases separating them. The sequence derives from a woman in her thirties or forties who had recovered from COVID-19. The material sequenced was peripheral blood. The rearrangement links TRBV20-1 to TRBJ2-1; D call uncertain. The CDR3 sequence: CSAEAHNEQFF. Here the CDR3 DNA reads TGCAGTGCCGAGGCGCACAATGAGCAGTTCTTC.